This T cell receptor beta chain was recorded in a study of blood T cell repertoires in COVID-19. Study summary: Sources were T cells, B-cell-depleted T cells, or PBMCs; the material itself was cDNA or gDNA.

TCRdb keeps only in-frame clones here, not all; method: immunoSEQ multiplex PCR. The data hold about 220,000 clones, with around 88% observed a single time. The V end lost 0 bases, the J end lost 4 bases, and 10 bases lay between the germline ends. CDR3 length: 14 residues. From germline, CDR1 is SGHKS and CDR2 YYEKEE (reference sequence). This clone was seen only a few times. The receptor was isolated from a woman aged 45 to 65 with acute or convalescent COVID-19. The rearrangement links TRBV5-5 to TRBJ1-1; D is undetermined. Input material: peripheral blood. CDR3 sequence (DNA): TGTGCCAGCAGCTTGGCGAGTTTCGGCACTGAAGCTTTCTTT. It specifies CASSLASFGTEAFF. The variable domain in full, completed from reference TRBV5-5 and TRBJ1-1, reads DAGVTQSPTHLIKTRGQQVTLRCSPISGHKSVSWYQQVLGQGPQFIFQYYEKEERGRGNFPDRFSARQFPNYSSELNVNALLLGDSALYLCASSLASFGTEAFFGQGTRLTVV.